These T cell receptor beta chains were read from a single sample in a study of T cell clonotyping in hematopoietic cell transplantation. Assay used: immunoSEQ multiplex PCR; TCRdb lists only in-frame clones, some missing. In the table there are fewer than 20,000 clones, over 55% of which are singletons. The source material was peripheral blood mononuclear cells. These receptors all come from an older woman in good health. Some clones in this sample may be carry-over from other donors' samples. Each CDR3 is given with its conserved first and last residue. A D gene is named only where the DNA matches it firmly. Size is stated for part of the rows, as once, few or many counts, or as a class when the clone is expanded.

J,V,D,size,DNA,CDR3
TRBJ1-5,TRBV30,TRBD1,few,TGTGCCTGGAGTGTGGCTCCGGGACAGGGGAATCAGCCCCAGCATTTT,CAWSVAPGQGNQPQHF
TRBJ1-2,TRBV7-2,-,-,TGTGCCAGCAGCCAGAGGGGCGGCTATGGCTACACCTTC,CASSQRGGYGYTF
TRBJ2-3,TRBV7-8,-,-,TGTGCCAGCAGCTTAGATGGGGGTACGCAGTATTTT,CASSLDGGTQYF
TRBJ2-7,TRBV6-1,TRBD2,-,TGTGCCAGCAGTGAAGTGGCTAGCGGGGGCACCGAGCAGTACTTC,CASSEVASGGTEQYF
TRBJ1-1,TRBV30,-,-,TGTGCCTGGAGTACCACAGGGATCGCTGAAGCTTTCTTT,CAWSTTGIAEAFF
TRBJ2-5,TRBV2,-,-,TGTGCCAGCACCCCCTGGGTGGGAGAGACCCAGTACTTC,CASTPWVGETQYF
TRBJ2-7,TRBV25-1,TRBD1,few,TGTGCCAGCAGTGCATTCCAGGGACAGCCCTACGAGCAGTACTTC,CASSAFQGQPYEQYF
TRBJ2-2,TRBV30,-,-,TGTGCCTGGAATGTACCGGGCCGGGACATGGGGGAGCTGTTTTTT,CAWNVPGRDMGELFF
TRBJ2-7,TRBV11-2,-,-,TGTGCCAGCAGCCTGAGCACCTACGAGCAGTACTTC,CASSLSTYEQYF
TRBJ1-1,TRBV30,-,-,TGTGCCTGGAGTGAGACAGAAAACACTGAAGCTTTCTTT,CAWSETENTEAFF
TRBJ2-7,TRBV6-5,-,-,TGTGCCAGCACCCCGGCAGGTCGGAGCTCCTACGAGCAGTACTTC,CASTPAGRSSYEQYF
TRBJ1-1,TRBV29-1,-,-,TGCAGCGTTGAAGGCAGGGAGGGTGTGAACACTGAAGCTTTCTTT,CSVEGREGVNTEAFF
TRBJ1-1,TRBV19,-,few,TGTGCCAGTAGCTTCAACCGGGACACCTCTGGGGCTTTCTTT,CASSFNRDTSGAFF
TRBJ1-5,TRBV27,-,few,TGTGCCAGCAGGATGTTGGATGGTCAGCCCCAGCATTTT,CASRMLDGQPQHF
TRBJ1-2,TRBV18,-,-,TGTGCCAGCTCAGCCGATGGCTACACCTTC,CASSADGYTF
TRBJ2-4,TRBV29-1,-,-,TGCAGCGTTGTCATTCCCTCCCCAGCCAAAAACATTCAGTACTTC,CSVVIPSPAKNIQYF
TRBJ1-1,TRBV5-1,-,-,TGCGCCAGCAGCTTGTGGCAGGGGCCGACCCCTGAAGCTTTCTTT,CASSLWQGPTPEAFF
TRBJ2-5,TRBV30,-,-,TGTGCCTGTCGACTAGGGGAGACCCAGTACTTC,CACRLGETQYF
TRBJ1-5,TRBV4-3,-,-,TGCGCCAGCAGCCTACGACACCAGGGGAATCAGCCCCAGCATTTT,CASSLRHQGNQPQHF
TRBJ1-5,TRBV30,-,few,TGTGCCTGGAGTGTACGGCAGGGAAATCAGCCCCAGCATTTT,CAWSVRQGNQPQHF
TRBJ1-1,TRBV11-2,-,-,TGTGCCAGCAGCTGGGACCTGAACACTGAAGCTTTCTTT,CASSWDLNTEAFF
TRBJ1-1,TRBV5-1,-,-,TGCGCCAGCAACGACCAGTTCATGAACACTGAAGCTTTCTTT,CASNDQFMNTEAFF
TRBJ1-6,TRBV7-2,-,-,TGTGCCAGCAGCTTAGTAGCGGCAGGGGATTCACCCCTCCACTTT,CASSLVAAGDSPLHF
TRBJ2-3,TRBV4-3,TRBD2,-,TGCGCCAGCAGCCAACTAGCGGGAGCGGTGGTAGATACGCAGTATTTT,CASSQLAGAVVDTQYF
TRBJ2-1,TRBV14,TRBD2,-,TGTGCCAGCAGCCATAAGCCGGGACTACCGTACAATGAGCAGTTCTTC,CASSHKPGLPYNEQFF
TRBJ1-6,TRBV4-2,-,-,TGTGCCAGCAGCCAAGATATTGGGTCGGACCTCCACTTT,CASSQDIGSDLHF